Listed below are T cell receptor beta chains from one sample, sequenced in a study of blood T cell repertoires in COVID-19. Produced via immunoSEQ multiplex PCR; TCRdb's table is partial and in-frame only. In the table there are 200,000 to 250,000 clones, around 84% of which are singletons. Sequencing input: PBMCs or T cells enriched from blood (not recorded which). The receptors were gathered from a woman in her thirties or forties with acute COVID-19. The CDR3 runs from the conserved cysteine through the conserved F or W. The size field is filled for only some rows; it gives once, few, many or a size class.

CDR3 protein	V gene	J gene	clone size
CASSGDRGNQPQHF	TRBV9	TRBJ1-5	.
CASSLSEGGGYPQHF	TRBV27	TRBJ1-5	.
CASSVADDRALLF	TRBV9	TRBJ1-6	once
CASSPRTGEAFF	TRBV7-9	TRBJ1-1	.
CASSRDFRGEQFF	TRBV7-9	TRBJ2-1	few
CAWKGTVNTGELFF	TRBV30	TRBJ2-2	.
CASRQTGPGNTIYF	TRBV7-9	TRBJ1-3	once
CASSKARQTQETQYF	TRBV21-1	TRBJ2-5	.
CASSPGTASGLGNEKLFF	TRBV9	TRBJ1-4	once
CASSIDLREGRFF	TRBV19	TRBJ2-1	.
CASSLEDVAGRRYF	TRBV7-2	TRBJ2-7	.
CASSLMAGETGYGYTF	TRBV27	TRBJ1-2	few
CASSQILRGRRSGNTIYF	TRBV4-1	TRBJ1-3	.
CASSLEGGSVDTQYF	TRBV7-9	TRBJ2-3	.
CASSSGQGRTEAFF	TRBV11-3	TRBJ1-1	.
CASSLGTGVVNEQFF	TRBV7-2	TRBJ2-1	.
CASSGQGASNYGYTF	TRBV19	TRBJ1-2	.
CASRDRATNEKLFF	TRBV2	TRBJ1-4	.
CASSQDLDAEAFF	TRBV5-1	TRBJ1-1	.